This T cell receptor (beta chain) was sequenced for a study of graft-versus-host responses after intestinal transplantation. Study in general: Among the recipients, transplants were multivisceral, liver-intestinal, or isolated intestinal. Each recipient received anti-thymocyte globulin induction, then tacrolimus and steroids for approximately 3 years.

Broader study findings: GvH clones appeared in recipient marrow, some first in ileum or blood. Early HvG declines after transplant were associated with peak circulating GvH clone levels.

V dropped 5 bases and J dropped 5 bases, with 16 bases sitting between them. CDR3 length: 14 amino acids. Germline CDR1 SEHNR, CDR2 FQNEAQ (reference sequence). As regards this clone: What it binds is unknown.

The assay was immunoSEQ multiplex PCR, and TCRdb's table has in-frame clones only and misses some. The sample records 20,000 to 30,000 clones, 75% to 90% being singletons. Sequencing used PBMCs, obtained approximately four weeks after intestinal transplant. The sequence came from a human patient who received an intestinal transplant, so some T cells may come from the graft donor. The V gene is TRBV7-9, the J gene TRBJ2-7, with a possible D match to TRBD1 (5 bases). The DNA for the CDR3 is TGTGCCAGCAGCCCGCATCAGGGATTCCACGAGCAGTACTTC. It encodes CASSPHQGFHEQYF.